Each of the 31 T cell receptor beta chains below was sequenced from the same sample in a study of breast tumors, draining lymph nodes, adjacent tissues. Axillary draining lymph nodes of breast cancer patients supplied the node samples. TCRdb called the multiplex PCR reads again in MiXCR, with one record for every CDR3 protein. The sample gives roughly 80,000 distinct CDR3 sequences, under 25% of which show up once; approximately 2.5% is in the top ten. Sample: axillary lymph node tissue. These receptors were obtained from a female donor with breast cancer. Some clones in this sample may be carry-over from other donors' samples.

This clonotype was seen just once. The J gene is TRBJ2-7, the V gene TRBV7-2; 15 bases align to TRBD2. J gave up 2 bases and V 2 bases, and 10 bases lay outside the gene matches. Germline V gives CDR1 SGHTA, CDR2 FQGNSA. The CDR3 consists of 19 residues. The CDR3 region has the DNA TGTGCCAGCAGCTTATTCGGACTAGCGGGAGGGCCGGGGGCCTACGAGCAGTACTTC. This translates into CASSLFGLAGGPGAYEQYF.

This clonotype appeared many times. V is TRBV12-3 or TRBV12-4 and J is TRBJ2-3, with 11 bases lining up with TRBD2. V lost 5 bases and J lost 0; bases outside the gene matches: 13. CDR3 length equals 19 residues. This CDR3 is CASSIYLAGGPISTDTQYF. The CDR3 DNA follows: TGTGCCAGCAGTATATACCTAGCGGGAGGCCCCATTAGCACAGATACGCAGTATTTT.

Many counts were recorded for this clonotype. The rearrangement links TRBV27 to TRBJ1-2, with D uncertain. Trimming left V 3 bases short and J 3 bases short, with 14 bases between. CDR1 MNHEY and CDR2 SMNVEV come from the germline V gene (reference sequence). This CDR3 region has 15 residues. The chain's CDR3 is CASSFAPVGDYGYTF. The CDR3, as DNA: TGTGCCAGCAGTTTCGCTCCGGTAGGAGACTATGGCTACACCTTC.

In its sample, this clonotype was seen many times. This sequence joins TRBV27 and TRBJ2-1, with TRBD2 matching over 8 bases. The CDR3 extends over 13 amino acids. Germline CDR1 MNHEY, CDR2 SMNVEV (reference sequence). V lost 8 bases and J lost 7; bases outside the gene matches: 7. CDR3 sequence: CASRTRGGNEQFF. The CDR3 bases are TGTGCCAGCCGAACTCGGGGGGGAAATGAGCAGTTCTTC.

This clonotype was seen at least ten times. This chain connects TRBV4-2 to TRBJ2-3, with a possible D match to TRBD2 (6 bases). The CDR3 consists of 17 residues. The germline CDR1 and CDR2 sequences are LGHNA and YNFKEQ. V lost 1 base, J lost 0 bases, and 14 bases lay in between. The CDR3 loop is CASSQAGRGDSTDTQYF. The CDR3 DNA sequence: TGTGCCAGCAGCCAAGCCGGGAGAGGGGATAGCACAGATACGCAGTATTTT.

In the case of this clonotype: A much bigger clone sits one base away, suggesting this may be a read error. V and J are TRBV19 and TRBJ2-1; no firm D call. Trimming took 3 bases from V and 11 from J, leaving 20 bases between them. CDR1 LNHDA and CDR2 SQIVND come from the germline V gene (reference sequence). This CDR3 has 15 amino acids. CDR3 in DNA: TGTGCCAGTAGTATGGATCGTCCGGCCGCCGGTCAGCAGTTCTTC. Its protein is CASSMDRPAAGQQFF.

In regard to this clonotype: This may come from a read error, since a much larger clone is one base off. The chain joins TRBV6-2 or TRBV6-3 to TRBJ2-1, with D uncertain. CDR3 size: 11 residues. Germline V gives CDR1 MNHEY, CDR2 SVGEGT. CDR3 coding DNA: TGTGCCAGCCTTAGTTACAATGAGCAGCTCTTC. This codes for CASLSYNEQLF.

This clonotype was counted a few times. This rearrangement joins TRBV11-3 to TRBJ2-5, with D possibly being TRBD2 (5 bases). Germline-derived CDR1 and CDR2 are SGHNT and YENEEA. The CDR3 is 16 amino acids. Deletions cut 3 bases from V and 0 bases from J, with 14 bases between. The CDR3 coding sequence is TGTGCCAGCAGCTTTTTTGGCGGACTGTACCAAGAGACCCAGTACTTC. As protein: CASSFFGGLYQETQYF.

This clonotype was detected ten times or more. The V call is TRBV15, the J call TRBJ2-7, with 8 bases identical to TRBD2. J was trimmed by 2 bases and V by 1 base; bases with no gene match: 4. This CDR3 contains 15 residues. The germline CDR1 and CDR2 sequences are LNHNV and YYDKDF (reference sequence). The CDR3 here is CATSRVAGPTYEQYF. The CDR3 DNA reads as TGTGCCACCAGCAGAGTAGCGGGACCAACCTACGAGCAGTACTTC.

With regard to this clonotype: The final CDR3 position lacks the conserved phenylalanine or tryptophan, pointing to a likely read error. The rearrangement uses TRBV28 and TRBJ2-1, with 11 nucleotides matching TRBD2. Germline V gene data show CDR1 as MDHEN and CDR2 as SYDVKM. V shed 5 bases and J 10 bases; nucleotides not matched to a gene: 7. The CDR3 runs 14 residues. CDR3 protein: CASSQPGLAEEQFL. Here the CDR3 DNA reads TGTGCCAGCAGTCAACCGGGACTAGCGGAAGAGCAGTTCCTC.

The chain links TRBV2 to TRBJ2-7, with 7 nucleotides matching TRBD1. With 4 bases clipped from V and 2 bases from J, the junction kept 8 bases outside the gene matches. The CDR3 spans 15 residues. The germline CDR1 and CDR2 sequences are SNHLY and FYNNEI. The CDR3, as DNA: TGTGCCAGCAGTGGTGGGACAGTAATCCCCTACGAGCAGTACTTC. Translating it yields CASSGGTVIPYEQYF.

This clonotype was counted at least ten times. The gene calls are TRBV2 and TRBJ1-3; TRBD1 matches at 7 bases. Germline V gene sequence: CDR1 SNHLY, CDR2 FYNNEI. V lost 5 bases and J lost 0; bases outside the gene matches: 7. The CDR3 covers 16 residues. CDR3 protein: CASSKEGALSGNTIYF. For the CDR3, the DNA is TGTGCCAGCAGTAAAGAGGGGGCCCTCTCTGGAAACACCATATATTTT. The full variable domain, completed using reference TRBV2 and TRBJ1-3, is EPEVTQTPSHQVTQMGQEVILRCVPISNHLYFYWYRQILGQKVEFLVSFYNNEISEKSEIFDDQFSVERPDGSNFTLKIRSTKLEDSAMYFCASSKEGALSGNTIYFGEGSWLTVV.

The rearrangement links TRBV6-5 to TRBJ2-2, with TRBD2 as a possible D gene (6 bases). V was clipped by 6 bases and J by 1 base, with 12 bases between them. The germline CDR1 and CDR2 sequences are MNHEY and SVGAGI. The CDR3 length is 15 residues. The CDR3 reads CASSPGLLNTGELFF. In DNA, the CDR3 is TGTGCCAGCAGCCCGGGACTTTTGAACACCGGGGAGCTGTTTTTT.

This clonotype has at least ten counts. This rearrangement joins TRBV11-3 to TRBJ2-2, with D unresolved. Per germline, CDR1 SGHNT and CDR2 YENEEA. V lost 5 bases to trimming and J lost 8 bases, with 12 bases between them. This CDR3 has 13 amino acids. DNA for the CDR3: TGTGCCAGCAGCCGGCCACCAGGAGGGGAGCTGTTTTTT. It encodes CASSRPPGGELFF. Looking up the rest from reference TRBV11-3 and TRBJ2-2 gives the full variable domain: EAGVVQSPRYKIIEKKQPVAFWCNPISGHNTLYWYLQNLGQGPELLIRYENEEAVDDSQLPKDRFSAERLKGVDSTLKIQPAELGDSAVYLCASSRPPGGELFFGEGSRLTVL.

This clonotype has ten or more counts. This chain links TRBV20-1 with TRBJ1-6; 7 nucleotides align to TRBD1. The CDR3 sequence is 12 residues long. J gave up 11 bases and V 4 bases, and 5 bases lay outside the gene matches. Germline CDR1 is DFQATT and CDR2 is SNEGSKA (reference sequence). The CDR3 DNA reads TGCAGTGCTACGACAGGGAGGGCACCCCTCCACTTT. Residues: CSATTGRAPLHF.

This clonotype was recorded at least ten times. The gene calls are TRBV10-2 and TRBJ2-3, with D perhaps matching TRBD1 or TRBD2 (5 bases each). This CDR3 comprises 13 residues. The germline V and J ends were trimmed by 10 bases and 0 bases, with 11 bases remaining between them. Looked up from germline, CDR1 is WSHSY and CDR2 is SAAADI. The CDR3 sequence: CAIGTSSTDTQYF. Here the CDR3 DNA reads TGCGCCATCGGGACGTCAAGCACAGATACGCAGTATTTT.

This clonotype has ten or more counts. The chain recombines TRBV3-1 with TRBJ2-7; TRBD2 matches at 9 bases. The CDR3 runs 15 residues. V trimming: 1 base; J trimming: 2 bases; junction bases outside the gene matches: 3. Germline CDR1 reads LGHDT; CDR2 reads YNNKEL (reference sequence). This CDR3 is CASSQGLAGTYEQYF. The CDR3 DNA sequence: TGTGCCAGCAGCCAAGGCCTAGCGGGAACCTACGAGCAGTACTTC.

As for this clonotype: This may stem from a read error, because a much larger clone lies one nucleotide away. The gene calls are TRBV19 and TRBJ2-7, with 8 positions matching TRBD2. Looked up from germline, CDR1 is LNHDA and CDR2 is SQIVND (reference sequence). This CDR3 has 17 residues. The ends lost 2 bases at V and 2 bases at J; junction bases unmatched: 11. The CDR3 reads CASSISASGRSAYEQYF. Written as DNA, the CDR3 is TGTGCCAGTAGTATATCGGCTAGCGGGCGCTCTGCCTACGAGCAGTACTTC.

Notes on this clonotype: A much bigger clone sits one base away, suggesting this may be a read error. This sequence joins TRBV3-1 and TRBJ1-2; possible D gene TRBD1, 5 bases. This CDR3 region has 12 residues. With 8 bases removed from V and 6 bases from J, the gap between germline ends came to 13 bases. In germline, CDR1 is LGHDT, CDR2 YNNKEL (reference sequence). This CDR3 is CASGDLRDGYTF. The CDR3 DNA reads TGTGCCAGCGGGGACCTCCGTGATGGCTACACCTTC.

This clonotype was seen at least ten times. This chain connects TRBV5-1 to TRBJ1-2; TRBD1 aligns across 8 bases. With V trimmed by 6 bases and J by 4 bases, 11 bases remained unmatched. The V gene's germline CDR1 is SGHRS and CDR2 YFSETQ. CDR3 length: 15 residues. Here the CDR3 reads CASKYSGQEVYGYTF. The CDR3 coding sequence is TGCGCCAGCAAGTACTCGGGACAGGAGGTCTATGGCTACACCTTC.

The chain joins TRBV7-3 to TRBJ2-7; 13 bases line up with TRBD2. Per the germline V gene, CDR1 is SGHTA and CDR2 is FQGTGA. Trimming removed 5 bases from V and 0 bases from J; junction bases left unmatched: 7. There are 17 residues in the CDR3. CDR3: CASSTRLAGGLSYEQYF. The CDR3 region has the DNA TGTGCCAGCAGCACCAGACTAGCGGGAGGCCTCTCCTACGAGCAGTACTTC.

At least ten counts were recorded for this clonotype. This chain connects TRBV6-5 to TRBJ2-7; 8 positions match TRBD1. V dropped 4 bases and J dropped 1; count of bases not matched to a gene: 3. The CDR3 spans 14 residues. CDR1 and CDR2 from the germline V gene are MNHEY and SVGAGI. This chain's CDR3 is CASSWGQASYEQYF. The CDR3 DNA reads TGTGCCAGCAGTTGGGGACAGGCGTCCTACGAGCAGTACTTC.

This clonotype was counted many times. The chain joins TRBV7-9 to TRBJ2-3; TRBD2 matches 9 bases. The CDR3 extends over 16 amino acids. V was clipped by 0 bases and J by 1 base; unmatched bases: 2. From germline, CDR1 is SEHNR and CDR2 FQNEAQ (reference sequence). CDR3 sequence (DNA): TGTGCCAGCAGCTTAGCTCCTAGCGGGGGCACAGATACGCAGTATTTT. This translates into CASSLAPSGGTDTQYF.

This clonotype was detected many times. V usage is TRBV19 and J usage is TRBJ2-2; a possible D gene is TRBD2 (5 bases). This CDR3 comprises 15 residues. The V end lost 2 bases, the J end lost 5 bases, and 12 bases lay between the germline ends. Germline assignment: CDR1 LNHDA and CDR2 SQIVND (reference sequence). The CDR3 sequence is CASSILTRVTGELFF. The CDR3 nucleotides are TGTGCCAGTAGTATACTTACTAGAGTAACCGGGGAGCTGTTTTTT.

This clonotype was seen many times. The V gene is TRBV20-1, the J gene TRBJ2-3; 10 nucleotides agree with TRBD1. The CDR3 sequence is 17 residues long. The trim removed 5 bases at V and 0 bases at J, leaving 11 bases unmatched. In germline, CDR1 is DFQATT, CDR2 SNEGSKA (reference sequence). DNA of the CDR3: TGCAGTGCTCCCAACGCCGACAGGGGGCGTAGCACAGATACGCAGTATTTT. Its protein product is CSAPNADRGRSTDTQYF.

This clonotype occurred many times. The CDR3 is CSASRSGNSNQPQHF. Here the CDR3 DNA reads TGCAGTGCTAGCAGGTCAGGGAATAGCAATCAGCCCCAGCATTTT. This sequence joins TRBV20-1 and TRBJ1-5; possible D gene TRBD1, 5 bases. This CDR3 has 15 amino acids. CDR1 and CDR2 from the germline V gene are DFQATT and SNEGSKA (reference sequence). V was cut by 3 bases and J by 0 bases, with 12 bases left in between.

This clonotype was recorded many times. In DNA form, the CDR3 reads TGTGCCAGCAGCCCAATCCGCAACTACTACGAGCAGTACTTC. Protein sequence: CASSPIRNYYEQYF. The V call is TRBV12-3 or TRBV12-4, the J call TRBJ2-7; D is unclear. The CDR3 totals 14 residues. The ends were cut back, 6 bases at V and 3 bases at J, with 15 bases in the middle.

As to this clonotype: It may be a read error: a sequence one base away is much more abundant. The rearrangement joins TRBV11-2 to TRBJ2-1; tentative D call: TRBD2 (6 bases). The CDR3 runs to 15 residues. Germline CDR1 SGHAT, CDR2 FQNNGV. CDR3 coding DNA: TGTGCCAGCAGCTTAGTCGGGGGAGCTTTCAATGAGCGGTTCTTC. Its protein is CASSLVGGAFNERFF.

This clonotype was seen ten or more times. This chain uses TRBV11-3 with TRBJ2-2; D not resolved. This CDR3 contains 15 residues. Trimming pared 0 bases from V and 1 base from J, leaving 6 bases between. From germline, CDR1 is SGHNT and CDR2 YENEEA. The DNA for the CDR3 is TGTGCCAGCAGCTTAGATTCGGGGAACACCGGGGAGCTGTTTTTT. Amino acid sequence: CASSLDSGNTGELFF.

This clonotype has ten or more counts. This chain connects TRBV2 to TRBJ2-3, with D possibly being TRBD1 (6 bases). CDR3 length: 14 residues. V lost 5 bases, J lost 5 bases, and 14 bases lay in between. Germline values: CDR1 SNHLY, CDR2 FYNNEI. The CDR3 nucleotides are TGTGCCAGCAGTTGGCAACAGGGCAGAGATACGCAGTATTTT. Its translation is CASSWQQGRDTQYF. Full variable domain (rest looked up from reference TRBV2 and TRBJ2-3): EPEVTQTPSHQVTQMGQEVILRCVPISNHLYFYWYRQILGQKVEFLVSFYNNEISEKSEIFDDQFSVERPDGSNFTLKIRSTKLEDSAMYFCASSWQQGRDTQYFGPGTRLTVL.

This clonotype occurred many times. The V and J genes are TRBV5-1 and TRBJ1-4; D remains ambiguous. Per the germline V gene, CDR1 is SGHRS and CDR2 is YFSETQ. The CDR3 length is 14 residues. Trimming left V 5 bases short and J 1 base short, with 9 bases between. CDR3 sequence reads: CASRITVTNEKLFF. The CDR3 DNA is TGCGCCAGCAGGATTACAGTAACTAATGAAAAACTGTTTTTT.